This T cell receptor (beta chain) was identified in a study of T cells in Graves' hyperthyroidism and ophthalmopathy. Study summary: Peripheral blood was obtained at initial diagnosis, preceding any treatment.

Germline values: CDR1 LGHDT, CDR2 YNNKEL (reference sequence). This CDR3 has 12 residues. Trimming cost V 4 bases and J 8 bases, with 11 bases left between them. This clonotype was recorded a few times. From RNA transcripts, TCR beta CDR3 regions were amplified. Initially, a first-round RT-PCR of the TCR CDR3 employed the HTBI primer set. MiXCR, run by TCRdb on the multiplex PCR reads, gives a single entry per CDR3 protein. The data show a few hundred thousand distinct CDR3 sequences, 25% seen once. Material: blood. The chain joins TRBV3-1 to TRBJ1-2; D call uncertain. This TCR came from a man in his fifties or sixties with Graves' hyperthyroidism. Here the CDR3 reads CASSPVGSGYTF. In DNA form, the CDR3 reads TGTGCCAGCAGCCCGGTGGGATCCGGCTACACCTTC. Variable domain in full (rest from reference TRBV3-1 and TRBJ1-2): DTAVSQTPKYLVTQMGNDKSIKCEQNLGHDTMYWYKQDSKKFLKIMFSYNNKELIINETVPNRFSPKSPDKAHLNLHINSLELGDSAVYFCASSPVGSGYTFGSGTRLTVV.